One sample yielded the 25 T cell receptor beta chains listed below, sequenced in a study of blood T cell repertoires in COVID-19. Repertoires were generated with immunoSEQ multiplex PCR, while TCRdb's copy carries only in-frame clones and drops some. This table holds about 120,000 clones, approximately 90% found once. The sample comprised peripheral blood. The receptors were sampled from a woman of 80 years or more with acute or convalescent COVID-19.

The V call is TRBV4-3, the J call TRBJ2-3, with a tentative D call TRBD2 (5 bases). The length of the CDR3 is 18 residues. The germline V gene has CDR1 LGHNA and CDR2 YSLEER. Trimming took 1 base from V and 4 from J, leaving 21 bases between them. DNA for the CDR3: TGCGCCAGCAGCCAAGCATATAAGCAGACTAACCTACCAGATACGCAGTATTTT. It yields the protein CASSQAYKQTNLPDTQYF.

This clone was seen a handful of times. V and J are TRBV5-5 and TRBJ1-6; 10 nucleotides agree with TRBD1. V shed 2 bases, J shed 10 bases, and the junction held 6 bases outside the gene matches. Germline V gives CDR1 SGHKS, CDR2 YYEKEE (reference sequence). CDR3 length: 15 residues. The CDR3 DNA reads TGTGCCAGCAGCTTTGGGGACAGGGGAGCGTCACCCCTCCACTTT. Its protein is CASSFGDRGASPLHF.

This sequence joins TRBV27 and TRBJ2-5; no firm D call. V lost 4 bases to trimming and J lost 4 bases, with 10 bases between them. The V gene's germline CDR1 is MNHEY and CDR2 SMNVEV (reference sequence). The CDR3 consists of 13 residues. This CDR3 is CASSSRFLETQYF. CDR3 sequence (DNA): TGTGCCAGCAGTTCGAGATTTCTAGAGACCCAGTACTTC.

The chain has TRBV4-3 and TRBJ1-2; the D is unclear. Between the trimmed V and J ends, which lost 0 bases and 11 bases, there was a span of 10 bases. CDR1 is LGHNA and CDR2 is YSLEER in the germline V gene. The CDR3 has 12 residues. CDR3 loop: CASSQDGEDYTF. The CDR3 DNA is TGCGCCAGCAGCCAAGATGGAGAGGATTACACCTTC.

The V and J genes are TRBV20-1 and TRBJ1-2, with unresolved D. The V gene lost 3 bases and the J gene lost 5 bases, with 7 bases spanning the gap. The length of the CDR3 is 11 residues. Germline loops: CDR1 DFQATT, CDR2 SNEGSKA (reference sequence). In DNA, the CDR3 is TGCAGTGCTAGCAGGTTATATGGCTACACCTTC. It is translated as CSASRLYGYTF.

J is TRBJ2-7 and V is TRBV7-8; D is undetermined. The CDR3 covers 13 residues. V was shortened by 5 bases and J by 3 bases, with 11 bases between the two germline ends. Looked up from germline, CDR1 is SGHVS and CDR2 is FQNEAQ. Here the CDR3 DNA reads TGTGCCAGCAGCGGCCCCTCGCACTACGAGCAGTACTTC. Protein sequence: CASSGPSHYEQYF.

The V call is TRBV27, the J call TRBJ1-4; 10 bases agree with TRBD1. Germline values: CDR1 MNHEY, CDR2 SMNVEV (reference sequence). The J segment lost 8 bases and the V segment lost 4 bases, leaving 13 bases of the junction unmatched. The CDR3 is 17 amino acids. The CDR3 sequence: CASSSVLYWGQGEKLFF. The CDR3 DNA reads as TGTGCCAGCAGTTCAGTACTCTACTGGGGACAGGGGGAAAAACTGTTTTTT. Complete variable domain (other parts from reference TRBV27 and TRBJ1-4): EAQVTQNPRYLITVTGKKLTVTCSQNMNHEYMSWYRQDPGLGLRQIYYSMNVEVTDKGDVPEGYKVSRKEKRNFPLILESPSPNQTSLYFCASSSVLYWGQGEKLFFGSGTQLSVL.

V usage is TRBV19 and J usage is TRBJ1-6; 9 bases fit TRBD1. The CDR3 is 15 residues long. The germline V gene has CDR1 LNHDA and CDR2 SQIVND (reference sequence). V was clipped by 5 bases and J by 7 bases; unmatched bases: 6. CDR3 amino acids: CASSSGTGINSPLHF. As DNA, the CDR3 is TGTGCCAGTAGTTCCGGGACAGGGATAAATTCACCCCTCCACTTT.

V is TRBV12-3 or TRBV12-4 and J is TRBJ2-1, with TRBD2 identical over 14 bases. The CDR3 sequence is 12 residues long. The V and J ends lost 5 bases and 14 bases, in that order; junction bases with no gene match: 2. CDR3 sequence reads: CASSPGLAGEFF. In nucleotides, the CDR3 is TGTGCCAGCAGTCCGGGACTAGCGGGGGAGTTCTTC.

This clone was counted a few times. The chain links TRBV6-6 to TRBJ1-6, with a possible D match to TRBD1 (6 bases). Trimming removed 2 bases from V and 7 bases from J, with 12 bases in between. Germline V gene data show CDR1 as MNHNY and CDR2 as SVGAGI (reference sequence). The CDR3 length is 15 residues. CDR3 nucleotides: TGTGCCAGCAGTTACGAGGACAGCCCCAATTCACCCCTCCACTTT. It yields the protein CASSYEDSPNSPLHF.

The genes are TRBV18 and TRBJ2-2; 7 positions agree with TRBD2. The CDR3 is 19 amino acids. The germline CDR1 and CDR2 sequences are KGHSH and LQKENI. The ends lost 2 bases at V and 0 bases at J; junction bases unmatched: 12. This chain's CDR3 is CASSPLAGGPIPNTGELFF. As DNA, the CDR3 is TGTGCCAGCTCACCATTAGCGGGCGGCCCAATCCCGAACACCGGGGAGCTGTTTTTT.

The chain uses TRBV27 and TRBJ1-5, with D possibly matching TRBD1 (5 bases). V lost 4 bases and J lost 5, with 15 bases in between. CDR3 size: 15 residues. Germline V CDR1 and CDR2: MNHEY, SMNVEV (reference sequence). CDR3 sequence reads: CASSSRQQGYQPQHF. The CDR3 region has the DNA TGTGCCAGCAGTTCACGACAGCAGGGCTATCAGCCCCAGCATTTT.

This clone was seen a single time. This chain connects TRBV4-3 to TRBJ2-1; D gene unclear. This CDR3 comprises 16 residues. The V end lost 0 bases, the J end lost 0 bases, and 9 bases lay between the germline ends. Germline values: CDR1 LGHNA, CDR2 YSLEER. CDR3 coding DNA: TGCGCCAGCAGCCAAGATCTAGGAAGCTCCTACAATGAGCAGTTCTTC. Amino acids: CASSQDLGSSYNEQFF.

The CDR3 spells CASSLTGAGNTIYF. Here the CDR3 DNA reads TGTGCCAGCAGTCTGACAGGTGCTGGAAACACCATATATTTT. V gene TRBV13 combines with J gene TRBJ1-3; perhaps TRBD1 as D (6 bases). With 6 bases removed from V and 2 bases from J, the gap between germline ends came to 11 bases. Per germline, CDR1 PRHDT and CDR2 FYEKMQ (reference sequence). The CDR3 is 14 amino acids.

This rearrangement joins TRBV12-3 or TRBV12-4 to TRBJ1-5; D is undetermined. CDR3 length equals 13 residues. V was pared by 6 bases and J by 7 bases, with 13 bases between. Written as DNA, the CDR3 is TGTGCCAGCAGCGCAGGAGGTAGCCAGCCCCAGCATTTT. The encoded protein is CASSAGGSQPQHF.

The CDR3 loop is CASSPQTAGEKLFF. CDR3 bases: TGTGCCAGCAGCCCCCAAACGGCGGGGGAAAAACTGTTTTTT. V is TRBV9 and J is TRBJ1-4; no definite D call. The CDR3 has 14 amino acids. The V and J ends lost 4 bases and 8 bases respectively, with 15 bases between them. The germline gives CDR1 SGDLS, CDR2 YYNGEE.

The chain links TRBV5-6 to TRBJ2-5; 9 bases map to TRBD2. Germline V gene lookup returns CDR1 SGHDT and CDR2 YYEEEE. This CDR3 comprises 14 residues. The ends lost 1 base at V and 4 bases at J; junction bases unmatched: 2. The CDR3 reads CASSLLAGRETQYF. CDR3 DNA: TGTGCCAGCAGCTTGCTAGCGGGGAGAGAGACCCAGTACTTC.

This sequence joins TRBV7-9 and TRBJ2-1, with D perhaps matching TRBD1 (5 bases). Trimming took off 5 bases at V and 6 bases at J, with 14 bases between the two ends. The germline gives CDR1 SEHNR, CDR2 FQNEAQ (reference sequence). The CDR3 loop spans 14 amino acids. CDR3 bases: TGTGCCAGCAGCCCGCAGGGATGGAGCAATGAGCAGTTCTTC. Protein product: CASSPQGWSNEQFF. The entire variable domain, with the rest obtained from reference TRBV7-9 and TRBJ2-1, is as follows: DTGVSQNPRHKITKRGQNVTFRCDPISEHNRLYWYRQTLGQGPEFLTYFQNEAQLEKSRLLSDRFSAERPKGSFSTLEIQRTEQGDSAMYLCASSPQGWSNEQFFGPGTRLTVL.

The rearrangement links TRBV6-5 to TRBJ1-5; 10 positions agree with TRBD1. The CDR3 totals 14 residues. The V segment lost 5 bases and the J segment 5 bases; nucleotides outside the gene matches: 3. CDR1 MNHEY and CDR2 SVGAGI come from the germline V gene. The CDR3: CASSPGQGHQPQHF. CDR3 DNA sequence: TGTGCCAGCAGTCCGGGACAGGGGCATCAGCCCCAGCATTTT.

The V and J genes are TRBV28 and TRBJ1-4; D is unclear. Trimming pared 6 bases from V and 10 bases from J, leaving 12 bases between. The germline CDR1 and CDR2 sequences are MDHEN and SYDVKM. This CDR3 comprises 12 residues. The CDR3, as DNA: TGTGCCAGCAGGGTTTTGGAGGGAAAACTGTTTTTT. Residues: CASRVLEGKLFF. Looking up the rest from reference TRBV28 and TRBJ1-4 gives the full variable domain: DVKVTQSSRYLVKRTGEKVFLECVQDMDHENMFWYRQDPGLGLRLIYFSYDVKMKEKGDIPEGYSVSREKKERFSLILESASTNQTSMYLCASRVLEGKLFFGSGTQLSVL.

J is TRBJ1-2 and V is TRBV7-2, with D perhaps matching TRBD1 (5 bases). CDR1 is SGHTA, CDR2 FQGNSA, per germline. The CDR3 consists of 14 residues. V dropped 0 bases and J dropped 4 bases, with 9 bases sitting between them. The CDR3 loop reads CASSLAGRSYGYTF. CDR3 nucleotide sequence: TGTGCCAGCAGCTTAGCGGGGCGAAGCTATGGCTACACCTTC.

This CDR3 reads CASSPIQGGQPQHF. CDR3 DNA: TGTGCCAGCTCACCAATTCAGGGTGGTCAGCCCCAGCATTTT. V and J are TRBV18 and TRBJ1-5; D is possibly TRBD1 (5 bases). Germline-derived CDR1 and CDR2 are KGHSH and LQKENI. Trimming took off 2 bases at V and 6 bases at J, with 11 bases between the two ends. The CDR3 sequence is 14 residues long.

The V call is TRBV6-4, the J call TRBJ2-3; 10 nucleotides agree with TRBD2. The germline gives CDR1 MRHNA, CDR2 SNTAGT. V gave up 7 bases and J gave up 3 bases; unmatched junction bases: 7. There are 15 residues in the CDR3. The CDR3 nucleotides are TGTGCCAGCACGCCTAGCGGGGGCCCTACAGATACGCAGTATTTT. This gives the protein CASTPSGGPTDTQYF.

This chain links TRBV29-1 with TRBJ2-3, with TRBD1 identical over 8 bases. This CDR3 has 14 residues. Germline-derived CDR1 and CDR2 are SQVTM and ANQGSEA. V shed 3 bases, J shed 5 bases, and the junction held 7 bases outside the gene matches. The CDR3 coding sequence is TGCAGCGTTGACGGGACAGGCAACCGAGATACGCAGTATTTT. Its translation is CSVDGTGNRDTQYF.

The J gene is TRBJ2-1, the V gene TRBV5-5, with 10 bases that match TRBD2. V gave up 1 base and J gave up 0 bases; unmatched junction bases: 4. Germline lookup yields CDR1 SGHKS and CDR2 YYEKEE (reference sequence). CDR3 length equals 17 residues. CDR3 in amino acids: CASSLLSSGSSYNEQFF. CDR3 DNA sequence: TGTGCCAGCAGCTTGCTCTCTAGCGGGAGCTCCTACAATGAGCAGTTCTTC.